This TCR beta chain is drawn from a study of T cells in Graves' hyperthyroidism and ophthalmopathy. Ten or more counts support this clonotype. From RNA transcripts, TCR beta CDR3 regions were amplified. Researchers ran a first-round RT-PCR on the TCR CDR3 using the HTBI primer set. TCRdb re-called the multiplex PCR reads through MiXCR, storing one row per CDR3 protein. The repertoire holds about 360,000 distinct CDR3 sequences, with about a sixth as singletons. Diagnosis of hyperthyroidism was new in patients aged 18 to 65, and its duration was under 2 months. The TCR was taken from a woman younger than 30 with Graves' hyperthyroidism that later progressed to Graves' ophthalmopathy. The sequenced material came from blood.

The CDR3 reads CASSPSEEYEQYF. CDR3 nucleotides: TGTGCCAGCTCACCAAGCGAGGAGTACGAGCAGTACTTC. The gene calls are TRBV18 and TRBJ2-7, with D unclear. The CDR3 is 13 residues long. Germline V CDR1 and CDR2: KGHSH, LQKENI. V was cut by 2 bases and J by 4 bases, with 9 bases left in between.